This section outlines one T cell receptor beta chain sequence together with its context. The data are from a study of PD-L1 blockade in urothelial cancer. Libraries were prepared by immunoSEQ multiplex PCR; TCRdb keeps only in-frame clonotypes and omits some of them. The sample has some 60,000 clones, roughly 86% seen once. Germline CDR1 is SGHRS and CDR2 is YFSETQ. Trimming removed 4 bases from V and 0 bases from J, with 12 bases in between. The CDR3 consists of 15 residues. This sequence was found in a man aged 50-60 years with urothelial cancer. Sample: PBMCs, taken around atezolizumab (anti-PD-L1) treatment. This sequence joins TRBV5-1 and TRBJ2-3, with D maybe TRBD2 (5 bases). The CDR3 region has the DNA TGCGCCAGCAGCCTCGAGGGTCCGAGCACAGATACGCAGTATTTT. It yields the protein CASSLEGPSTDTQYF.